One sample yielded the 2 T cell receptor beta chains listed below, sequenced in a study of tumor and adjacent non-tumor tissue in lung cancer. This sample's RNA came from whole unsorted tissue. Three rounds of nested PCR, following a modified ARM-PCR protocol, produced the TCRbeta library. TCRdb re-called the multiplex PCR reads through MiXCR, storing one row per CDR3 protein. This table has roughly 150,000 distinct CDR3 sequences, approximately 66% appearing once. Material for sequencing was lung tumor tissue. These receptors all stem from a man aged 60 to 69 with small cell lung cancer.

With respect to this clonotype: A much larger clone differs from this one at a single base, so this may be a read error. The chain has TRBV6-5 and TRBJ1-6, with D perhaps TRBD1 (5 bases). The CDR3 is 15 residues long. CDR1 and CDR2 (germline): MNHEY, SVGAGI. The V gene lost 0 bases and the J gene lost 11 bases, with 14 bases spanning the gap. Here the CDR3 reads CASSYSGLGVPPLHF. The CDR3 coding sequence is TGTGCCAGCAGTTACTCGGGTCTGGGGGTACCACCCCTCCACTTT.

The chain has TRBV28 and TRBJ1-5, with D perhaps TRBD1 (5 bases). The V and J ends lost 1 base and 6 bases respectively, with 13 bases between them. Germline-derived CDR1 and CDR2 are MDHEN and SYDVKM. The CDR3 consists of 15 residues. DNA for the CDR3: TGTGCCAGCAGTTTATCTGGGGGACGTTGTCAGCCCCAGCATTTT. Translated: CASSLSGGRCQPQHF.